Each of the 18 T cell receptor beta chains below was sequenced from the same sample in a study of OX40 agonist ivuxolimab in advanced cancers. Clones were sequenced by immunoSEQ multiplex PCR, and TCRdb holds only the in-frame ones, with some missing. The repertoire holds approximately 68,000 clones, with less than 95% as singletons. The sequenced sample was CD4+ or CD8+ T cells sorted from blood, obtained in a trial of the OX40 agonist ivuxolimab. These receptors were taken from an adult with an advanced solid tumor such as melanoma, head and neck, liver or kidney cancer.

A remark on this clone: An end of the junction differs from the germline gene, which may be a read error. V and J are TRBV6-6 and TRBJ1-1; 8 positions match TRBD1. CDR3 length: 12 residues. The V gene's germline CDR1 is MNHNY and CDR2 SVGAGI (reference sequence). This CDR3 is CASSYSKQGVFF. The CDR3 region has the DNA TGTGCCAGCAGTTACTCGAAACAGGGGGTATTTTTT.

The count of this clone is one. The chain uses TRBV6-5 and TRBJ2-3; the match to TRBD2 covers 9 bases. The junction had 5 bases not matched to a gene; V was cut back by 10 bases and J by 0 bases. This CDR3 comprises 14 residues. The germline CDR1 and CDR2 sequences are MNHEY and SVGAGI. The CDR3 DNA sequence: TGTGCCACCCGACTAGCGGCTAGCACAGATACGCAGTATTTT. Its translation is CATRLAASTDTQYF.

This chain joins TRBV7-9 and TRBJ1-1; tentatively, D is TRBD1 (5 bases). The CDR3 runs to 13 residues. Germline CDR1 and CDR2: SEHNR and FQNEAQ (reference sequence). Trimming removed 4 bases at V and 4 bases at J, with 10 bases between. The CDR3 DNA reads as TGTGCCAGCAGCTCCAGGGAGAGCACTGAAGCTTTCTTT. This codes for CASSSRESTEAFF.

The chain is built from TRBV5-1 and TRBJ2-7; TRBD2 is a possible D gene (5 bases). This CDR3 contains 15 residues. The germline gives CDR1 SGHRS, CDR2 YFSETQ. The ends were cut back, 0 bases at V and 5 bases at J, with 15 bases in the middle. The CDR3 DNA sequence: TGCGCCAGCAGCTTGGGAGGGATAAGTGGTAACGAGCAGTACTTC. Translated: CASSLGGISGNEQYF.

This chain links TRBV15 with TRBJ1-3; D call uncertain. This CDR3 contains 13 residues. Germline-derived CDR1 and CDR2 are LNHNV and YYDKDF (reference sequence). V gave up 8 bases and J gave up 7 bases, with 15 bases separating them. Written as DNA, the CDR3 is TGTGCCACCCAGTACCCTCCGGAGAACACCATATATTTT. This sequence encodes CATQYPPENTIYF.

The chain is built from TRBV6-5 and TRBJ2-7, with TRBD2 identical over 12 bases. CDR1 and CDR2 (germline): MNHEY, SVGAGI. The CDR3 sequence is 16 residues long. V shed 0 bases and J 2 bases; nucleotides not matched to a gene: 2. The CDR3 region has the DNA TGTGCCAGCAGTTACTCGAGGACTAGCGGGACCTACGAGCAGTACTTC. Translated: CASSYSRTSGTYEQYF.

The genes are TRBV7-9 and TRBJ2-2; the D gene could be TRBD1 or TRBD2 (5 bases each). The ends were cut back, 4 bases at V and 3 bases at J, with 12 bases in the middle. Per germline, CDR1 SEHNR and CDR2 FQNEAQ (reference sequence). This CDR3 comprises 15 residues. CDR3 region: CASSSEGWHTGELFF. The CDR3 DNA reads TGTGCCAGCAGCTCCGAGGGGTGGCACACCGGGGAGCTGTTTTTT.

The CDR3 nucleotides are TGTGCCAGCAGCTTACAGGGGGGATCGGCCCTCCACTTT. It translates to CASSLQGGSALHF. The V call is TRBV7-9, the J call TRBJ1-6, with TRBD1 identical over 7 bases. V lost 2 bases and J lost 14; bases outside the gene matches: 6. The germline gives CDR1 SEHNR, CDR2 FQNEAQ (reference sequence). The CDR3 spans 13 residues.

The chain combines TRBV7-9 with TRBJ1-1, with a possible D match to TRBD1 (5 bases). The V end was cut by 5 bases, the J end by 3 bases, with 10 bases between. Per germline, CDR1 SEHNR and CDR2 FQNEAQ (reference sequence). The CDR3 has 13 amino acids. CDR3 nucleotide sequence: TGTGCCAGCAGCCTCCTGGGGGACACTGAAGCTTTCTTT. Translated, it gives CASSLLGDTEAFF.

CDR3 region: CASSGIQGGYTF. DNA for the CDR3: TGTGCCAGCAGCGGGATACAGGGCGGCTACACCTTC. The rearrangement joins TRBV5-4 to TRBJ1-2, with D possibly TRBD1 on 6 matching bases. Germline V CDR1 and CDR2: SGHNT, YYREEE (reference sequence). The CDR3 has 12 residues. Deletions cut 4 bases from V and 8 bases from J, with 12 bases between.

The chain couples TRBV5-4 to TRBJ1-4; no firm D call. Germline loops: CDR1 SGHNT, CDR2 YYREEE (reference sequence). V was clipped by 0 bases and J by 0 bases, with 9 bases between them. The CDR3 runs to 16 residues. CDR3 nucleotides: TGTGCCAGCAGCTTGGACGGGGAACCAACTAATGAAAAACTGTTTTTT. Its translation is CASSLDGEPTNEKLFF. Full variable domain (remainder filled in from reference TRBV5-4 and TRBJ1-4): ETGVTQSPTHLIKTRGQQVTLRCSSQSGHNTVSWYQQALGQGPQFIFQYYREEENGRGNFPPRFSGLQFPNYSSELNVNALELDDSALYLCASSLDGEPTNEKLFFGSGTQLSVL.

The rearrangement uses TRBV6-5 and TRBJ2-5, with a weak D call TRBD2 (6 bases). Germline loops: CDR1 MNHEY, CDR2 SVGAGI. This CDR3 spans 15 amino acids. The V and J ends lost 5 bases and 2 bases respectively, with 15 bases between them. This chain's CDR3 is CASSTAGSMQETQYF. CDR3 DNA: TGTGCCAGCAGTACCGCCGGGAGCATGCAAGAGACCCAGTACTTC.

The chain combines TRBV27 with TRBJ2-1, with TRBD2 identical over 11 bases. This CDR3 has 20 amino acids. Trimming took 0 bases from V and 7 from J; bases not matched to a gene: 17. From germline, CDR1 is MNHEY and CDR2 SMNVEV (reference sequence). The CDR3 sequence is CASSLSRPASGRSSRNEQFF. The CDR3 DNA sequence: TGTGCCAGCAGTTTATCGAGGCCGGCTAGCGGGAGGAGTAGTCGGAATGAGCAGTTCTTC.

This sequence joins TRBV18 and TRBJ1-5; tentative D call: TRBD1 (6 bases). Germline V gene lookup returns CDR1 KGHSH and CDR2 LQKENI. V lost 3 bases to trimming and J lost 0 bases, with 12 bases between them. The CDR3 has 16 amino acids. In DNA, the CDR3 is TGTGCCAGCTCACCGTCCTCAGGGGCTAGCAATCAGCCCCAGCATTTT. It codes for CASSPSSGASNQPQHF.

The genes are TRBV18 and TRBJ2-1, with 9 bases matching TRBD2. This CDR3 contains 13 residues. V lost 2 bases, J lost 9 bases, and 2 bases stayed unmatched. Germline V gene sequence: CDR1 KGHSH, CDR2 LQKENI. DNA of the CDR3: TGTGCCAGCTCACCAGAACTAGCGGGTGAGCAGTTCTTC. Encoded protein: CASSPELAGEQFF.

J is TRBJ1-5 and V is TRBV30, with D possibly TRBD1 on 5 matching bases. This CDR3 has 12 amino acids. Germline CDR1 reads GTSNPN; CDR2 reads SVGIG (reference sequence). Trimming cost V 4 bases and J 6 bases, with 10 bases left between them. The chain's CDR3 is CAWKGQSQPQHF. In DNA, the CDR3 is TGTGCCTGGAAGGGGCAGTCTCAGCCCCAGCATTTT.

The table lists this clone with a count of one. The chain uses TRBV27 and TRBJ1-4; no reliable D call. Germline assignment: CDR1 MNHEY and CDR2 SMNVEV (reference sequence). This CDR3 is built from 14 residues. The V end lost 3 bases, the J end lost 7 bases, and 12 bases lay between the germline ends. CDR3 DNA: TGTGCCAGCAGTTTGTTGGGGTTAGGTGAAAAACTGTTTTTT. Amino acid sequence: CASSLLGLGEKLFF. Variable domain in full (rest from reference TRBV27 and TRBJ1-4): EAQVTQNPRYLITVTGKKLTVTCSQNMNHEYMSWYRQDPGLGLRQIYYSMNVEVTDKGDVPEGYKVSRKEKRNFPLILESPSPNQTSLYFCASSLLGLGEKLFFGSGTQLSVL.

This clone turned up a few times. The chain links TRBV19 to TRBJ2-4; TRBD2 aligns across 7 bases. This CDR3 contains 15 residues. The germline V gene encodes CDR1 LNHDA and CDR2 SQIVND (reference sequence). After removal of 5 bases from V and 0 bases from J, the junction contained 4 bases not matched to a gene. The CDR3: CASSLAALAKNIQYF. The DNA of the CDR3 is TGTGCCAGTAGTCTAGCGGCACTAGCCAAAAACATTCAGTACTTC.